A selection of T cell receptor beta chains follows, all from one sample in a study of beta chain features in type 1 diabetes. Clones were read by immunoSEQ multiplex PCR, and TCRdb kept only the in-frame ones, dropping some. The data contain around 260,000 clones, around 24% of them singletons. Sequences were obtained from naive CD4+ T cells from blood. The receptors shown here come from a woman aged 30 to 39 with type 1 diabetes. The CDR3 runs from the conserved cysteine through the conserved F or W. Fields, in order: J gene, clone size, CDR3 length, D gene, V gene, CDR3 DNA, CDR3 protein. The D gene is left open where the match is weak. The size field is filled for only some rows; it gives once, few, many or a size class.

TRBJ1-2 few 14 TRBD1 TRBV5-1 TGCGCCAGCAGCTCCGTCGGGACAGGGGGCAAGGACACCTTC CASSSVGTGGKDTF
TRBJ2-6 - 13 - TRBV2 - CASFGSGANVLTF
TRBJ2-1 - 14 TRBD2 TRBV11-2 TGTGCCAGCAGCCCATTCCTAGCGGGGCGTGGGCAGTTCTTC CASSPFLAGRGQFF
TRBJ2-2 - 16 - TRBV5-1 TGCGCCAGCAGACTTTTTCCGGGGGCGAACACCGGGGAGCTGTTTTTT CASRLFPGANTGELFF
TRBJ2-7 - 13 - TRBV7-2 TGTGCCAGCAGCTTATACGGCTCCTACGAGCAGTACTTC CASSLYGSYEQYF
TRBJ2-6 - 16 - TRBV6-4 TGTGCCAGCAGTGAAGAGGCTTTCTCTGGGGCCAACGTCCTGACTTTC CASSEEAFSGANVLTF
TRBJ1-5 - 14 TRBD1 TRBV29-1 TGCAGCGTCGGCTGGACAGGCCGCAATCAGCCCCAGCATTTT CSVGWTGRNQPQHF
TRBJ2-5 - 11 - TRBV5-1 TGCGCCAGCAGTCTCCAAGAGACCCAGTACTTC CASSLQETQYF
TRBJ2-5 - 18 TRBD2 TRBV5-1 TGCGCCAGCAGCTTGGCCGCGGGACTAGCGGGAGGCACAGAGACCCAGTACTTC CASSLAAGLAGGTETQYF
TRBJ2-1 - 15 TRBD2 TRBV29-1 TGCAGCGTATTAGGGACTAGCGGGAACTACAATGAGCAGTTCTTC CSVLGTSGNYNEQFF
TRBJ2-1 - 11 - TRBV6-6 TGTGCCAGCAGTTACTTCGATGAGCAGTTCTTC CASSYFDEQFF
TRBJ2-5 - 15 TRBD2 TRBV7-9 TGTGCCAGCAGCTGGGTAGCGGGAGGGCGAGAGACCCAGTACTTC CASSWVAGGRETQYF
TRBJ2-1 - 15 TRBD2 TRBV5-1 TGCGCCAGCAGCCCGACCGGGACTAGCGGCAATGAGCAGTTCTTC CASSPTGTSGNEQFF
TRBJ2-7 few 18 TRBD2 TRBV4-1 TGCGCCAGCAGCCGAGGACGGACTAGCGCATCGAGCTCCTACGAGCAGTACTTC CASSRGRTSASSSYEQYF
TRBJ2-7 few 13 - TRBV6-1 TGTGCCAGCCGAAGGACAGCCGATTACGAGCAGTACTTC CASRRTADYEQYF
TRBJ2-5 - 13 - TRBV11-2 TGTGCCAGCAGCTTATCCGGGATGGAGACCCAGTACTTC CASSLSGMETQYF
TRBJ2-1 - 16 - TRBV5-1 TGCGCCAGCAGCTTGGGGCCCGGGGAGCCCTACAATGAGCAGTTCTTC CASSLGPGEPYNEQFF
TRBJ2-1 - 16 - TRBV28 TGTGCCAGCAGTTTGGGGACTCCCCTCTCCTACAATGAGCAGTTCTTC CASSLGTPLSYNEQFF
TRBJ2-1 few 17 TRBD2 TRBV30 TGTGCCTGGAGTGAACTCTCTGCTAGCGGGAGCGCGAATGAGCAGTTCTTC CAWSELSASGSANEQFF
TRBJ2-6 - 12 - TRBV5-4 TGTGCCAGCACCGGTGGGGCCAACGTCCTGACTTTC CASTGGANVLTF
TRBJ2-7 - 11 TRBD2 TRBV25-1 TGTGCCAGGCTGGGCGGGGGCGAGCAGTACTTC CARLGGGEQYF
TRBJ2-7 few 17 - TRBV4-2 TGTGCCAGCAGCCAAGGGGTCCGGGAGTGGGACTCCTACGAGCAGTACTTC CASSQGVREWDSYEQYF
TRBJ1-2 few 15 TRBD1 TRBV30 TGTGCCTGGAGTCTTCGGGACAGGGGTATGCTCGGCTACACCTTC CAWSLRDRGMLGYTF